These 6 T cell receptor beta chains were all obtained from the same sample, sequenced in a study of cytomegalovirus exposure and HLA in healthy donors. Profiling relied on immunoSEQ multiplex PCR, and the TCRdb table lists in-frame clones only, not all of them. This sample has about 360,000 clones, with 75% to 90% found just once. Sequenced material: PBMCs. All receptors come from a woman between 18 and 30 years old in good health and CMV-seronegative.

V usage is TRBV25-1 and J usage is TRBJ2-1; 7 nucleotides line up with TRBD1. The CDR3 is 15 residues long. Germline V gene sequence: CDR1 MGHDK, CDR2 SYGVNS. V was clipped by 4 bases and J by 7 bases; unmatched bases: 10. The CDR3 protein is CASSARDSPTNEQFF. The DNA for the CDR3 is TGTGCCAGCAGTGCCAGGGACAGCCCTACGAATGAGCAGTTCTTC. The entire variable domain, with the rest obtained from reference TRBV25-1 and TRBJ2-1, is as follows: EADIYQTPRYLVIGTGKKITLECSQTMGHDKMYWYQQDPGMELHLIHYSYGVNSTEKGDLSSESTVSRIRTEHFPLTLESARPSHTSQYLCASSARDSPTNEQFFGPGTRLTVL.

This chain connects TRBV28 to TRBJ1-2; no clear D. V was trimmed by 9 bases and J by 1 base, leaving 15 bases between them. Germline CDR1 and CDR2: MDHEN and SYDVKM. This CDR3 comprises 14 residues. The CDR3 DNA reads as TGTGCCAGTAGTACGACCCGGGGTAACTATGGCTACACCTTC. Protein product: CASSTTRGNYGYTF.

V and J are TRBV4-1 and TRBJ1-3; D is uncertain. The CDR3 has 14 amino acids. Trimming pared 1 base from V and 3 bases from J, leaving 7 bases between. Germline-derived CDR1 and CDR2 are MGHRA and YSYEKL. DNA of the CDR3: TGCGCCAGCAGCCAAGGAAACAGTGGAAACACCATATATTTT. Translation: CASSQGNSGNTIYF.

The genes are TRBV6-4 and TRBJ2-2; unclear D gene. CDR1 and CDR2 (germline): MRHNA, SNTAGT. The CDR3 has 14 amino acids. V was cut by 7 bases and J by 2 bases, with 11 bases left in between. CDR3 sequence reads: CASKTELNTGELFF. CDR3 DNA sequence: TGTGCCAGCAAAACTGAACTCAACACCGGGGAGCTGTTTTTT.

The chain uses TRBV14 and TRBJ2-5, with 7 bases matching TRBD1. Per germline, CDR1 SGHDN and CDR2 FVKESK. The J segment lost 2 bases and the V segment lost 1 base, leaving 4 bases of the junction unmatched. The CDR3 consists of 15 residues. The CDR3 sequence: CASSQVKGQQETQYF. The CDR3 DNA reads TGTGCCAGCAGCCAAGTAAAGGGACAGCAAGAGACCCAGTACTTC. The whole variable domain, remainder taken from reference TRBV14 and TRBJ2-5, is EAGVTQFPSHSVIEKGQTVTLRCDPISGHDNLYWYRRVMGKEIKFLLHFVKESKQDESGMPNNRFLAERTGGTYSTLKVQPAELEDSGVYFCASSQVKGQQETQYFGPGTRLLVL.

The V gene is TRBV5-1, the J gene TRBJ1-1; 8 nucleotides line up with TRBD1. J lost 1 base, V lost 3 bases, and 14 bases had no gene match. This CDR3 has 18 amino acids. Germline V gene lookup returns CDR1 SGHRS and CDR2 YFSETQ. The CDR3: CASSSSDREYAANTEAFF. In DNA form, the CDR3 reads TGCGCCAGCAGCTCATCGGACAGGGAGTATGCGGCGAACACTGAAGCTTTCTTT.